The 7 T cell receptor beta chains below all came from one sample that was sequenced in a study of OX40 agonist ivuxolimab in advanced cancers. Measured with immunoSEQ multiplex PCR; TCRdb has only the in-frame clones, and not every one. The sample records about 35,000 clones, around 90% being singletons. The starting material was CD4+ or CD8+ T cells sorted from blood, obtained in a trial of the OX40 agonist ivuxolimab. The receptors here all came from an adult with an advanced solid tumor such as melanoma, head and neck, liver or kidney cancer.

For this clone: Within the sample, other DNA sequences also encode this same CDR3. The V gene is TRBV6-6, the J gene TRBJ1-1; 7 bases are shared with TRBD1. CDR3 length equals 15 residues. Trimming cost V 5 bases and J 0 bases; bases outside gene matches: 6. From germline, CDR1 is MNHNY and CDR2 SVGAGI (reference sequence). The CDR3 nucleotides read TGTGCCAGCAGTCGGGACAGAGGAATGAACACTGAAGCTTTCTTT. This gives the protein CASSRDRGMNTEAFF.

The chain carries TRBV30 and TRBJ1-6; unclear D gene. The CDR3 loop spans 15 amino acids. Germline values: CDR1 GTSNPN, CDR2 SVGIG (reference sequence). Deletions cut 2 bases from V and 6 bases from J, with 14 bases between. CDR3 coding DNA: TGTGCCTGGAGTCCCTATGCCCTGAGTAATTCACCCCTCCACTTT. Its protein product is CAWSPYALSNSPLHF.

The rearrangement links TRBV18 to TRBJ1-2; 8 nucleotides line up with TRBD1. CDR1 is KGHSH, CDR2 LQKENI, per germline. This CDR3 has 14 amino acids. V shed 3 bases, J shed 4 bases, and the junction held 4 bases outside the gene matches. The CDR3 region is CASSPTGASYGYTF. The CDR3 DNA sequence: TGTGCCAGCTCACCGACAGGGGCTAGCTATGGCTACACCTTC.

The chain couples TRBV28 to TRBJ1-1, with 7 bases matching TRBD1. The V and J ends lost 5 bases and 0 bases, in that order; junction bases with no gene match: 21. Germline loops: CDR1 MDHEN, CDR2 SYDVKM. CDR3 length: 20 amino acids. CDR3 bases: TGTGCCAGCAGTCCGCCGGGACAGCGAATGTATAGTGTACTGAACACTGAAGCTTTCTTT. This sequence encodes CASSPPGQRMYSVLNTEAFF.

The genes are TRBV28 and TRBJ1-5, with D unresolved. The germline V gene has CDR1 MDHEN and CDR2 SYDVKM. The CDR3 contains 12 residues. V was shortened by 9 bases and J by 1 base, with 7 bases between the two germline ends. The CDR3 nucleotides are TGTGCCAGTAAAGGGAGCAATCAGCCCCAGCATTTT. Its translation is CASKGSNQPQHF.

V is TRBV20-1 and J is TRBJ2-1, with unresolved D. Germline values: CDR1 DFQATT, CDR2 SNEGSKA (reference sequence). This CDR3 is 11 amino acids long. Deletions cut 5 bases from V and 4 bases from J, with 6 bases between. CDR3 sequence (DNA): TGCAGTGCTGTGGGGTACAATGAGCAGTTCTTC. Protein sequence: CSAVGYNEQFF.

CDR3 DNA: TGCGCCAGCAGCTGGGGTAGCGGGAGAATGCAAGAGACCCAGTACTTC. Protein product: CASSWGSGRMQETQYF. The chain uses TRBV5-1 and TRBJ2-5; TRBD2 agrees at 9 bases. There are 16 residues in the CDR3. V shed 3 bases and J 2 bases; nucleotides not matched to a gene: 8. Per the germline V gene, CDR1 is SGHRS and CDR2 is YFSETQ.